Shown below are 6 T cell receptor beta chains from a single sample sequenced in a study of Graves' ophthalmopathy and Graves' hyperthyroidism. For repertoire sequencing, the TCR beta CDR3 regions were amplified from RNA transcripts. The authors performed first-round RT-PCR with HTBI primers and then a second-round multiplex PCR. TCRdb re-called the multiplex PCR reads through MiXCR, storing one row per CDR3 protein. The sample includes roughly 1.1 million distinct CDR3 sequences, about two fifths seen only once; the top ten take around 10%. The source material was peripheral blood or thyroid tissue (not recorded which). The receptors originated from an adult man with Graves' hyperthyroidism.

As concerns this clonotype: A single base separates this from a much larger clone, so it may be a read error. V gene TRBV20-1 combines with J gene TRBJ2-7; perhaps TRBD1 as D (5 bases). The CDR3 is 13 residues long. Germline V CDR1 and CDR2: DFQATT, SNEGSKA (reference sequence). Trimming removed 4 bases from V and 3 bases from J, with 13 bases in between. The CDR3 reads CSATFQGSYEQYF. CDR3 DNA: TGCAGTGCTACCTTCCAGGGCAGCTACGAGCAGTACTTC.

This clonotype has a single count. Given a much more abundant clone one base away, this may be a read error. The chain uses TRBV7-3 and TRBJ1-3, with a possible D match to TRBD1 (6 bases). This CDR3 is 17 amino acids long. Germline assignment: CDR1 SGHTA and CDR2 FQGTGA. The CDR3 nucleotides are TGTGCCAGCAGCCACTCGATAGGACAGTACTCTGGAAACACCATATGTTTT. It is translated as CASSHSIGQYSGNTICF.

This clonotype was counted at least ten times. The chain combines TRBV7-9 with TRBJ2-7; possibly TRBD1 or TRBD2 for D (5 bases each). The CDR3 extends over 13 amino acids. Per the germline V gene, CDR1 is SEHNR and CDR2 is FQNEAQ (reference sequence). Trimming cost V 8 bases and J 12 bases, with 23 bases left between them. CDR3 bases: TGTGCCAGCGGGACCGGCGGTATACGTCGGTGGTACTTC. It yields the protein CASGTGGIRRWYF.

The rearrangement joins TRBV9 to TRBJ1-6; a weak D match, TRBD1 (5 bases). Germline V CDR1 and CDR2: SGDLS, YYNGEE. V was pared by 1 base and J by 2 bases, with 13 bases between. CDR3 size: 17 residues. The CDR3 DNA reads TGTGCCAGCAGCGTATCCATTCGGGACCCCTATAATTCACCCCTCCACTTT. It encodes CASSVSIRDPYNSPLHF.

Of note for this clonotype: A much bigger clone sits one base away, suggesting this may be a read error. This sequence joins TRBV10-3 and TRBJ1-6, with D uncertain. Germline CDR1 is ENHRY and CDR2 is SYGVKD. With 5 bases removed from V and 8 bases from J, the gap between germline ends came to 16 bases. This CDR3 has 15 residues. In DNA form, the CDR3 reads TGTGCCATCAGTTACAGACCAGGTGGGGATTCACCCCTCCACTTT. As protein: CAISYRPGGDSPLHF.

This clonotype came up many times. The chain employs TRBV6-5 and TRBJ1-6; D ambiguous. The germline V and J ends were trimmed by 2 bases and 5 bases, with 13 bases remaining between them. The CDR3 length is 16 residues. The germline gives CDR1 MNHEY, CDR2 SVGAGI. In nucleotides, the CDR3 is TGTGCCAGCAGTTACGGTTCGGCAGACAATAATTCACCCCTCCACTTT. The encoded protein is CASSYGSADNNSPLHF.